This is a list of T cell receptor beta chains from one sample in a study of cytomegalovirus exposure and HLA in healthy donors. Method: immunoSEQ multiplex PCR; TCRdb's copy keeps in-frame clones and lacks some. The sample spans under 100,000 clones; the ten largest clones claim about 4.2%. Specimen: PBMCs. These receptors were obtained from a man aged 25-45 years in good health and CMV-seronegative. CDR3s include the opening cysteine and the closing phenylalanine or tryptophan. Each record gives: D gene, V gene, J gene, clone size, CDR3 DNA, CDR3 protein. A D gene is named only where the DNA matches it firmly. Clone size is shown for a subset of rows, as once, few, many or a class of expanded clone.

TRBD2,TRBV18,TRBJ2-2,-,TGTGCCAGCTCACCACCCACTAGCGGGAGGGCCGCCGGGGAGCTGTTTTTT,CASSPPTSGRAAGELFF
TRBD1,TRBV10-3,TRBJ1-1,-,TGTGCCATCAGTAGGACAGGAAACACTGAAGCTTTCTTT,CAISRTGNTEAFF
TRBD2,TRBV27,TRBJ2-2,-,TGTGCCAGCATGGGGCTAGCGGGAACGAACACCGGGGAGCTGTTTTTT,CASMGLAGTNTGELFF
-,TRBV30,TRBJ2-3,-,TGTGCCTGGAGTGTACGGGGAGTAAGCACAGATACGCAGTATTTT,CAWSVRGVSTDTQYF
-,TRBV30,TRBJ2-7,-,TGTGCCTGGAGTCCCCGAGGGCCCTACGAGCAGTACTTC,CAWSPRGPYEQYF
TRBD2,TRBV30,TRBJ2-7,-,TGTGCCTGGAGCGCACGGGAGGCGGACGCCGTAGATGCTGGGCAGTACTTC,CAWSAREADAVDAGQYF
-,TRBV7-7,TRBJ2-5,-,TGTGCCAGCAGCTCAGGGGGGGAGACCCAGTACTTC,CASSSGGETQYF
-,TRBV29-1,TRBJ1-1,-,TGCAGCGTTGAAGGGTTGAGTACAGGGTTCGACACTGAAGCTTTCTTT,CSVEGLSTGFDTEAFF
-,TRBV11-2,TRBJ1-2,-,TGTGCCAGCAGCTCGAGGGACACCGCTGCCTATGGCTACACCTTC,CASSSRDTAAYGYTF
-,TRBV9,TRBJ2-1,-,TGTGCCAGCAGCGTAGTTGGCAGGGCAGGCGATGAGCAGTTCTTC,CASSVVGRAGDEQFF
-,TRBV18,TRBJ2-4,-,TGTGCCAGCTCACCTGGGACATCCCAAGGAGACATTCAGTACTTC,CASSPGTSQGDIQYF
TRBD2,TRBV6-1,TRBJ2-2,-,TGTGCCAGCAGTGAAGGGGCAGGGAGGGCCGGGGAGCTGTTTTTT,CASSEGAGRAGELFF
-,TRBV7-3,TRBJ1-1,-,TGTGCCAGCAGCGTTACGGGGGGGGCTCACAACACTGAAGCTTTCTTT,CASSVTGGAHNTEAFF
-,TRBV14,TRBJ1-4,-,TGTGCCAGCAGCCAAGATATCCGGGACAAAGGGGAAAAACTGTTTTTT,CASSQDIRDKGEKLFF
-,TRBV6-5,TRBJ2-7,-,TGTGCCAGCCACAGGGCATCTTCCCACGAGCAGTACTTC,CASHRASSHEQYF
-,TRBV11-3,TRBJ1-1,-,TGTGCCAGCAGCCCGGGACACATCAACACTGAAGCTTTCTTT,CASSPGHINTEAFF
TRBD1,TRBV5-1,TRBJ2-1,-,TGCGCCAGCGGTGACAGGGGAGAAGATGAGCAGTTCTTC,CASGDRGEDEQFF
-,TRBV6-5,TRBJ1-2,-,TGTGCCAGCAGTTACCTTCCAGGGGACTATGGCTACACCTTC,CASSYLPGDYGYTF
-,TRBV9,TRBJ2-7,-,TGTGCCAGCAGCGTAGCTACGGGGGGCTTCCGCGACGAGCAGTACTTC,CASSVATGGFRDEQYF
-,TRBV2,TRBJ2-7,-,TGTGCCAGCAGTGAATTGGGGGGCTCCTACGAGCAGTACTTC,CASSELGGSYEQYF
TRBD2,TRBV2,TRBJ2-1,-,TGTGCCAGCAGCTCCGACCGGGACTACATTAACAATGAGCAGTTCTTC,CASSSDRDYINNEQFF
-,TRBV5-1,TRBJ1-1,-,TGCGCCAGCAGCTTATCCCCCGAGGACACTGAAGCTTTCTTT,CASSLSPEDTEAFF
-,TRBV6-6,TRBJ1-2,-,TGTGCAGCAGGGCGGGGGCACGGCTACACCTTC,CAAGRGHGYTF
-,TRBV6-5,TRBJ2-7,-,TGTGCCAGCAGCCAGCTAGCATCCTACGAGCAGTACTTC,CASSQLASYEQYF
-,TRBV5-4,TRBJ1-3,-,TGTGCCAGCAGCTTGAGGGGGACTGGAAACACCATATATTTT,CASSLRGTGNTIYF
TRBD1,TRBV19,TRBJ2-2,-,TGTGCCAGTCTAGACAGGGAGTACACCGGGGAGCTGTTTTTT,CASLDREYTGELFF
-,TRBV27,TRBJ2-7,-,TGTGCCACCAAAAGGGCAGGGAACACCTACGAGCAGTACTTC,CATKRAGNTYEQYF
-,TRBV19,TRBJ1-5,-,TGTGCCAGTAGTATAGAGGGTGTGAGGTCTTGGGGCAATCAGCCCCAGCATTTT,CASSIEGVRSWGNQPQHF
-,TRBV14,TRBJ2-3,-,TGTGCCAGCAGCCTTTATAGAGGGGATACGCAGTATTTT,CASSLYRGDTQYF
-,TRBV7-9,TRBJ1-1,-,TGTGCCAGCAGCTCTCCCCCCGGGGGAGGGGGGACTGAAGCTTTCTTT,CASSSPPGGGGTEAFF
TRBD2,TRBV4-3,TRBJ2-7,-,TGCGCCAGCAGTTGGGCTAGCGGGAGCTACGAGCAGTACTTC,CASSWASGSYEQYF
-,TRBV12-5,TRBJ1-1,-,TGTGCTAGTGGTGCCACAACGGGGAACACTGAAGCTTTCTTT,CASGATTGNTEAFF
TRBD1,TRBV7-3,TRBJ2-1,medium-sized,TGTGCCAGCAGCTTGGGGACAGGGGTATACAATGAGCAGTTCTTC,CASSLGTGVYNEQFF
-,TRBV4-3,TRBJ1-3,-,TGCGCCAGCAGCCAAGATCCCCGACAGTACGGAAACACCATATATTTT,CASSQDPRQYGNTIYF
TRBD1,TRBV6-5,TRBJ1-1,-,TGTGCCAGCAGTTACTCGGTGACAGGGGCCCGGGAAGCTTTCTTT,CASSYSVTGAREAFF
-,TRBV6-5,TRBJ2-5,-,TGTGCCAGCAGTTACTTGAGGGTTGGGACCCAGTACTTC,CASSYLRVGTQYF
-,TRBV7-9,TRBJ2-7,-,TGTGCCAGCAGCGGGCGGGGCAGGGAGGCGTACGAGCAGTACTTC,CASSGRGREAYEQYF
-,TRBV4-1,TRBJ1-1,-,TGCGCCAGCAGCCAAGGGGGCGGCAGGAGCACTGAAGCTTTCTTT,CASSQGGGRSTEAFF
TRBD1,TRBV6-1,TRBJ1-5,-,TGTGCCAGCAGTCGAGGGACAGACCATCAGCCCCAGCATTTT,CASSRGTDHQPQHF
-,TRBV19,TRBJ1-2,-,TGTGCCAGTAGTACCCCAGGGGTTAACTATGGCTACACCTTC,CASSTPGVNYGYTF
TRBD2,TRBV18,TRBJ2-7,-,TGTGCCAGCTCAACTATAGCGGGAGGGCCCTCCTACGAGCAGTACTTC,CASSTIAGGPSYEQYF